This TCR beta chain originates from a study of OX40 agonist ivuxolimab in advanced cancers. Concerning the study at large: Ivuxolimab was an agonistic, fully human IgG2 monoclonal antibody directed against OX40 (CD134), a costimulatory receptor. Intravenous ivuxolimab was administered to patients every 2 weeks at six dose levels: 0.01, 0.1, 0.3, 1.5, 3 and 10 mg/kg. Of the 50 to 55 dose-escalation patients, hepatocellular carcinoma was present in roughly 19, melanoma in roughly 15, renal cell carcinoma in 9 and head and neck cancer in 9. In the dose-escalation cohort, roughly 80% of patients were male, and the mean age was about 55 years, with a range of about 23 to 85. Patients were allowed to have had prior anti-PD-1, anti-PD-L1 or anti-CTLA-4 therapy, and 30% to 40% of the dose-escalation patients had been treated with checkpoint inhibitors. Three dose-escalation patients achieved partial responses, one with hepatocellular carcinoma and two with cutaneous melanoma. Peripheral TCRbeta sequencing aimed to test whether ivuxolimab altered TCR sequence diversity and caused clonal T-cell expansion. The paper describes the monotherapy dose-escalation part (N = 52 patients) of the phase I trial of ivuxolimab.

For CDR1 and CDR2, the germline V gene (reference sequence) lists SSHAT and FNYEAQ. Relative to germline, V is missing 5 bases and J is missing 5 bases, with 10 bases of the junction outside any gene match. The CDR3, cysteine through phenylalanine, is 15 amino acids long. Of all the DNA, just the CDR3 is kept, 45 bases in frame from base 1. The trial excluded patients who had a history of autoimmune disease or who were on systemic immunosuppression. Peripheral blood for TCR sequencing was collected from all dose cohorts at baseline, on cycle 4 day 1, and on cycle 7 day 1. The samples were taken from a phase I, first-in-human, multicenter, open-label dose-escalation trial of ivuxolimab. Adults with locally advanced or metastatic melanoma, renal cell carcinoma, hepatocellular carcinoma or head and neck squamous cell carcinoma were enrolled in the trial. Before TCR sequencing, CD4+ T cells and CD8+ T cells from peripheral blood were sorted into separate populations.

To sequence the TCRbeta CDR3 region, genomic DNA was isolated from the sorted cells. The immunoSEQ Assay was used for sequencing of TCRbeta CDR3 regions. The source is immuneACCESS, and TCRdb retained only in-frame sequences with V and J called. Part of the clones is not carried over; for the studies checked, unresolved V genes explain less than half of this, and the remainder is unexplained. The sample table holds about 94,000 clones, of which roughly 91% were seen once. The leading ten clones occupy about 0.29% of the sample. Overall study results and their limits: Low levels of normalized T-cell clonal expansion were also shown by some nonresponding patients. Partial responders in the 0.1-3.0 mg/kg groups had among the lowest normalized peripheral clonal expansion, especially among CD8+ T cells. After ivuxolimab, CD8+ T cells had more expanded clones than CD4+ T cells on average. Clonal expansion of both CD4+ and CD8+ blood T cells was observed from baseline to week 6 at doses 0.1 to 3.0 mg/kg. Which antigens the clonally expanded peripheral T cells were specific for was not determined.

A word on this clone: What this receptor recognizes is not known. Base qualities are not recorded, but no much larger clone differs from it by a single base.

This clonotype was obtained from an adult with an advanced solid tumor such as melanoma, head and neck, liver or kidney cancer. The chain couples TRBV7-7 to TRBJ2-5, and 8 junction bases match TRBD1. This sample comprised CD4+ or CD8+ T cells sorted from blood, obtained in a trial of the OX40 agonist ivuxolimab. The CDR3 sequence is CASSIDRGEMETQYF. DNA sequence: TGTGCCAGCAGCATCGACAGGGGCGAAATGGAGACCCAGTACTTC.